The 2 T cell receptor beta chains below come from one sample, sequenced in a study of T cell responses to AZD1222 COVID-19 vaccine. Assay: immunoSEQ multiplex PCR; the TCRdb copy retains only in-frame clones and omits some. The sample shows some 170,000 clones, about 92% of them seen only once. The sequenced sample was peripheral blood, obtained on day 0 of AZD1222 vaccination. These receptors all stem from an adult in good health.

The chain has TRBV5-1 and TRBJ2-3; 10 bases map to TRBD2. The junction had 5 bases not matched to a gene; V was cut back by 5 bases and J by 2 bases. The CDR3 covers 15 residues. Germline CDR1 is SGHRS and CDR2 is YFSETQ. CDR3 sequence: CASSLAGVPTDTQYF. The CDR3, as DNA: TGCGCCAGCAGTCTAGCGGGAGTCCCCACAGATACGCAGTATTTT.

The chain employs TRBV4-1 and TRBJ2-1, with 9 bases identical to TRBD2. The germline V gene encodes CDR1 MGHRA and CDR2 YSYEKL. The CDR3 contains 17 residues. With V trimmed by 3 bases and J by 2 bases, 8 bases remained unmatched. CDR3 nucleotide sequence: TGCGCCAGCAGCCAGGAGACTAGCGGAGGGACCTACAATGAGCAGTTCTTC. The encoded protein is CASSQETSGGTYNEQFF.